These T cell receptor beta chains were read from a single sample in a study of early T cells in non-severe SARS-CoV-2 infection. Using its own MiXCR run on the 5' RACE reads, TCRdb lists one record per CDR3 protein. Of about 80,000 distinct CDR3 sequences in the sample, less than 15% were seen once. The sequences come from whole blood, collected at baseline. The receptors derive from an adult who was a healthcare worker with PCR-confirmed SARS-CoV-2 infection or an uninfected control (not recorded which). The donor label of this sample is uncertain. Each CDR3 is given without its conserved first and last residue.

CDR3 length: 12
V gene: TRBV12-3/TRBV12-4
J gene: TRBJ1-2
CDR3 protein: ASSLGGGVVGYT

CDR3 length: 12
V gene: TRBV11-2
J gene: TRBJ2-5
CDR3 protein: ASSFPGGPGTQY

CDR3 length: 13
V gene: TRBV18
J gene: TRBJ2-7
CDR3 protein: ASSPRQGAKYEQY

CDR3 length: 13
V gene: TRBV5-1
J gene: TRBJ2-7
CDR3 protein: ASSLLAEKTYEQY

CDR3 length: 14
V gene: TRBV11-2
J gene: TRBJ2-2
CDR3 protein: ASTRGLAGYGGELF

CDR3 length: 13
V gene: TRBV7-3
J gene: TRBJ2-2
CDR3 protein: ASSLGRTNTGELF

CDR3 length: 12
V gene: TRBV7-3
J gene: TRBJ2-7
CDR3 protein: ASSSLGGGYEQY

CDR3 length: 12
V gene: TRBV27
J gene: TRBJ1-1
CDR3 protein: ASSSPRDPTEAF

CDR3 length: 14
V gene: TRBV5-5
J gene: TRBJ2-2
CDR3 protein: ASSDTGGWDTGELF

CDR3 length: 14
V gene: TRBV5-1
J gene: TRBJ1-1
CDR3 protein: ASSLGTGLLITEAF

CDR3 length: 14
V gene: TRBV7-2
J gene: TRBJ2-7
CDR3 protein: ASSSPWDGGMYEQY

CDR3 length: 12
V gene: TRBV2
J gene: TRBJ2-3
CDR3 protein: ASSESGSSNTQY

CDR3 length: 11
V gene: TRBV18
J gene: TRBJ1-2
CDR3 protein: ASSPDSGYGYT

CDR3 length: 12
V gene: TRBV6-5
J gene: TRBJ1-6
CDR3 protein: ASSYSQGASPLH

CDR3 length: 11
V gene: TRBV6-6
J gene: TRBJ2-6
CDR3 protein: ASSYPTANVLT

CDR3 length: 13
V gene: TRBV6-2/TRBV6-3
J gene: TRBJ1-2
CDR3 protein: ASSSHTDFNYGYT

CDR3 length: 10
V gene: TRBV9
J gene: TRBJ2-7
CDR3 protein: ASGDSSYEQY

CDR3 length: 12
V gene: TRBV12-3/TRBV12-4
J gene: TRBJ1-4
CDR3 protein: ASSFGGSGEKLF

CDR3 length: 11
V gene: TRBV5-6
J gene: TRBJ2-7
CDR3 protein: ASSLQSSYEQY

CDR3 length: 13
V gene: TRBV19
J gene: TRBJ2-2
CDR3 protein: ASSIKNGFNGELF

CDR3 length: 11
V gene: TRBV20-1
J gene: TRBJ2-7
CDR3 protein: SARATGDYEQY

CDR3 length: 13
V gene: TRBV29-1
J gene: TRBJ2-5
CDR3 protein: SVVWGRGRQETQY

CDR3 length: 12
V gene: TRBV7-6
J gene: TRBJ2-1
CDR3 protein: ASSAGLHYNEQF

CDR3 length: 16
V gene: TRBV19
J gene: TRBJ2-1
CDR3 protein: ASSLLAGGMGTYNEQF

CDR3 length: 12
V gene: TRBV7-8
J gene: TRBJ1-1
CDR3 protein: ASSFLLGNTEAF

CDR3 length: 12
V gene: TRBV9
J gene: TRBJ1-1
CDR3 protein: ASSVGDRPFGAF

CDR3 length: 15
V gene: TRBV13
J gene: TRBJ2-7
CDR3 protein: ASSLGGRAGGPNEQY

CDR3 length: 11
V gene: TRBV20-1
J gene: TRBJ1-3
CDR3 protein: SAPGTGGNTIY

CDR3 length: 11
V gene: TRBV6-4
J gene: TRBJ2-1
CDR3 protein: ASSEDRHNEQF

CDR3 length: 13
V gene: TRBV18
J gene: TRBJ2-2
CDR3 protein: ASSPLGGDAGELF

CDR3 length: 14
V gene: TRBV7-3
J gene: TRBJ2-3
CDR3 protein: ASSSRTGESTDTQY

CDR3 length: 13
V gene: TRBV19
J gene: TRBJ2-7
CDR3 protein: ASRDPGQATYEQY

CDR3 length: 11
V gene: TRBV18
J gene: TRBJ1-2
CDR3 protein: ASSPQGGNGYT

CDR3 length: 12
V gene: TRBV9
J gene: TRBJ1-1
CDR3 protein: ASSVATRRTEAF

CDR3 length: 13
V gene: TRBV15
J gene: TRBJ2-5
CDR3 protein: ATSRDPGPQETQY

CDR3 length: 13
V gene: TRBV14
J gene: TRBJ2-7
CDR3 protein: ASSLGSMKYYEQY

CDR3 length: 13
V gene: TRBV5-1
J gene: TRBJ1-1
CDR3 protein: ASSWKGRANTEAF

CDR3 length: 13
V gene: TRBV25-1
J gene: TRBJ2-2
CDR3 protein: ASSVEGERTGELF

CDR3 length: 9
V gene: TRBV2
J gene: TRBJ2-3
CDR3 protein: ASSPRDTQY

CDR3 length: 16
V gene: TRBV27
J gene: TRBJ2-3
CDR3 protein: ASSLWAQGQLYTDTQY

CDR3 length: 16
V gene: TRBV5-1
J gene: TRBJ2-4
CDR3 protein: ASSPPAQITLAKNIQY

CDR3 length: 13
V gene: TRBV18
J gene: TRBJ2-5
CDR3 protein: ASSNQQGGVETQY

CDR3 length: 15
V gene: TRBV12-5
J gene: TRBJ2-7
CDR3 protein: ASGLQAYAGATYEQY

CDR3 length: 11
V gene: TRBV2
J gene: TRBJ1-6
CDR3 protein: ASGGDYNSPLH

CDR3 length: 12
V gene: TRBV5-4
J gene: TRBJ1-3
CDR3 protein: ASSSGQGVNTIY

CDR3 length: 9
V gene: TRBV12-3/TRBV12-4
J gene: TRBJ1-1
CDR3 protein: ASSTGDQAF

CDR3 length: 14
V gene: TRBV6-2/TRBV6-3
J gene: TRBJ2-1
CDR3 protein: ASSYIPISSRNEQF